The 13 T cell receptor beta chains below all came from one sample that was sequenced in a study of glioma-infiltrating T cells after dendritic cell vaccination. TCRdb's table, derived via immunoSEQ multiplex PCR, lists solely in-frame clones and lacks some. The sample shows about 38,000 clones, just under 85% of them seen only once. The specimen was blood, collected before dendritic cell vaccination. The receptors were sampled from a human donor with glioblastoma.

The rearrangement links TRBV4-1 to TRBJ2-7; 8 bases are shared with TRBD2. Germline loops: CDR1 MGHRA, CDR2 YSYEKL. The CDR3 runs to 15 residues. The junction had 5 bases not matched to a gene; V was cut back by 2 bases and J by 2 bases. For the CDR3, the DNA is TGCGCCAGCAGCCAATCCGGGGGGGGTCCCTACGAGCAGTACTTC. It is translated as CASSQSGGGPYEQYF.

The chain has TRBV6-5 and TRBJ2-1; the D gene is possibly TRBD1 (6 bases). CDR1 and CDR2 (germline): MNHEY, SVGAGI. V was cut by 0 bases and J by 7 bases, with 13 bases left in between. This CDR3 comprises 15 residues. The CDR3 sequence: CASSYSSRGSNEQFF. In nucleotides, the CDR3 is TGTGCCAGCAGTTACTCGAGTAGGGGGAGTAATGAGCAGTTCTTC.

CDR3 DNA sequence: TGTGCCAGCAGTTTACTTCCCTCCTATAATTCACCCCTCCACTTT. This sequence encodes CASSLLPSYNSPLHF. The chain is built from TRBV27 and TRBJ1-6; no reliable D call. The CDR3 sequence is 15 residues long. V was cut by 2 bases and J by 0 bases, with 5 bases left in between. Germline V gives CDR1 MNHEY, CDR2 SMNVEV (reference sequence).

This clone showed up just once. The V call is TRBV5-5, the J call TRBJ1-3, with D tentatively TRBD1 (5 bases). Germline V lookup: CDR1 SGHKS, CDR2 YYEKEE (reference sequence). V lost 4 bases and J lost 0, with 8 bases in between. This CDR3 region has 14 residues. The CDR3 is CASSPGYSGNTIYF. The CDR3, as DNA: TGTGCCAGCAGCCCAGGGTACTCTGGAAACACCATATATTTT.

V is TRBV5-5 and J is TRBJ2-2; 12 bases agree with TRBD2. This CDR3 region has 16 residues. V trimming: 4 bases; J trimming: 5 bases; junction bases outside the gene matches: 6. Germline V gene lookup returns CDR1 SGHKS and CDR2 YYEKEE (reference sequence). CDR3 sequence reads: CASSLGLAGRTGELFF. The CDR3 DNA follows: TGTGCCAGCAGCCTTGGACTAGCGGGGAGAACCGGGGAGCTGTTTTTT.

This clone was recorded only once. This rearrangement joins TRBV5-4 to TRBJ1-1, with no clear D. The CDR3 loop spans 14 amino acids. The germline V gene encodes CDR1 SGHNT and CDR2 YYREEE (reference sequence). With 1 base removed from V and 0 bases from J, the gap between germline ends came to 7 bases. CDR3: CASSLPKMNTEAFF. For the CDR3, the DNA is TGTGCCAGCAGCTTGCCTAAGATGAACACTGAAGCTTTCTTT. The entire variable domain, with the rest obtained from reference TRBV5-4 and TRBJ1-1, is as follows: ETGVTQSPTHLIKTRGQQVTLRCSSQSGHNTVSWYQQALGQGPQFIFQYYREEENGRGNFPPRFSGLQFPNYSSELNVNALELDDSALYLCASSLPKMNTEAFFGQGTRLTVV.

Note on this clone: This CDR3 is also generated by other DNA sequences in the sample. The chain is built from TRBV6-5 and TRBJ2-5; D is undetermined. There are 13 residues in the CDR3. CDR1 and CDR2 (germline): MNHEY, SVGAGI. With 0 bases removed from V and 2 bases from J, the gap between germline ends came to 4 bases. The DNA of the CDR3 is TGTGCCAGCAGTTACTCGCAGCAAGAGACCCAGTACTTC. It codes for CASSYSQQETQYF.

This chain links TRBV5-4 with TRBJ2-2; D gene uncertain. This CDR3 has 13 residues. Germline CDR1 and CDR2: SGHNT and YYREEE (reference sequence). V was cut by 0 bases and J by 7 bases, with 7 bases left in between. The CDR3 loop is CASSLADIGELFF. The CDR3 DNA sequence: TGTGCCAGCAGCTTGGCAGACATCGGGGAGCTGTTTTTT.

This clone was observed a single time. V usage is TRBV7-8 and J usage is TRBJ1-4, with 7 bases fitting TRBD1. Per the germline V gene, CDR1 is SGHVS and CDR2 is FQNEAQ. CDR3 length: 13 residues. Unmatched junction bases numbered 7, after V lost 1 base and J lost 14 bases. CDR3 coding DNA: TGTGCCAGCAGCTTAGAAGGGGGCAGGGGGCTGTTTTTT. Translated: CASSLEGGRGLFF.

The chain carries TRBV11-2 and TRBJ1-3; D may be TRBD1 (6 bases). The CDR3 loop spans 16 amino acids. Looked up from germline, CDR1 is SGHAT and CDR2 is FQNNGV. With 5 bases removed from V and 4 bases from J, the gap between germline ends came to 18 bases. The CDR3 reads CASSKQGIVPGNTIYF. CDR3 bases: TGTGCCAGCAGCAAACAGGGAATAGTGCCCGGAAACACCATATATTTT.

Only a few counts were recorded for this clone. This chain links TRBV6-5 with TRBJ1-1; 8 nucleotides line up with TRBD1. The CDR3 loop spans 15 amino acids. The germline gives CDR1 MNHEY, CDR2 SVGAGI. The ends lost 4 bases at V and 5 bases at J; junction bases unmatched: 9. CDR3 bases: TGTGCCAGCAGTTTTACAGGGGGTTCGGGAACTGAAGCTTTCTTT. Its protein product is CASSFTGGSGTEAFF.

This clone has only a few counts. This chain uses TRBV6-5 with TRBJ1-4; a weak D match, TRBD1 (6 bases). Per the germline V gene, CDR1 is MNHEY and CDR2 is SVGAGI. The CDR3 has 14 residues. Trimming stripped 7 bases from V and 2 bases from J, with 11 bases between. The CDR3 here is CASNQGPTNEKLFF. CDR3 sequence (DNA): TGTGCCAGCAATCAGGGGCCCACTAATGAAAAACTGTTTTTT.

In its sample, this clone was seen once. The chain has TRBV4-3 and TRBJ1-2; 11 bases align to TRBD1. This CDR3 is 15 amino acids long. The J segment lost 7 bases and the V segment lost 4 bases, leaving 8 bases of the junction unmatched. CDR1 is LGHNA and CDR2 is YSLEER in the germline V gene. CDR3 amino acids: CASSRPRTGGFGYTF. Here the CDR3 DNA reads TGCGCCAGCAGCCGCCCTAGGACAGGGGGCTTTGGCTACACCTTC.